These 13 T cell receptor beta chains were sequenced from one sample in a study of long-term antiretroviral therapy in people with HIV. Samples were assayed with immunoSEQ v3.0 at survey level. Generated by immunoSEQ multiplex PCR, the TCRdb table keeps only in-frame clones and is missing some. Of about 14,000 clones in the sample, roughly 80% were seen once. The input for sequencing was unsorted PBMCs, taken 3.2 years before starting antiretroviral therapy. The receptors stem from a man in his forties with HIV.

This chain links TRBV7-9 with TRBJ1-3; no clear D gene. Germline-derived CDR1 and CDR2 are SEHNR and FQNEAQ (reference sequence). The CDR3 totals 16 residues. The ends were cut back, 5 bases at V and 0 bases at J, with 14 bases in the middle. In nucleotides, the CDR3 is TGTGCCAGCAGCCCAAGAGGCGGAGACTCTGGAAACACCATATATTTT. It specifies CASSPRGGDSGNTIYF.

This chain uses TRBV11-2 with TRBJ1-1; D is ambiguous. Germline assignment: CDR1 SGHAT and CDR2 FQNNGV. The V and J ends lost 3 bases and 4 bases respectively, with 9 bases between them. This CDR3 has 13 residues. In DNA form, the CDR3 reads TGTGCCAGCAGCTTGTCGGTTGGCACTGAAGCTTTCTTT. It encodes CASSLSVGTEAFF.

The rearrangement joins TRBV19 to TRBJ1-1; D is unclear. The V gene's germline CDR1 is LNHDA and CDR2 SQIVND (reference sequence). V was pared by 5 bases and J by 8 bases, with 12 bases between. There are 12 residues in the CDR3. The CDR3 sequence is CASSAGKGEAFF. The CDR3 DNA is TGTGCCAGTAGTGCAGGTAAAGGGGAAGCTTTCTTT. Based on the CDR3 plus reference TRBV19 and TRBJ1-1, the full variable domain is DGGITQSPKYLFRKEGQNVTLSCEQNLNHDAMYWYRQDPGQGLRLIYYSQIVNDFQKGDIAEGYSVSREKKESFPLTVTSAQKNPTAFYLCASSAGKGEAFFGQGTRLTVV.

The J gene is TRBJ2-1, the V gene TRBV10-3; TRBD2 agrees at 8 bases. Germline CDR1 is ENHRY and CDR2 is SYGVKD. The CDR3 consists of 13 residues. With V trimmed by 1 base and J by 10 bases, 3 bases remained unmatched. The CDR3 nucleotides read TGTGCCATCAGTGAGTTATTAGCGGGGGAGCAGTTCTTC. Amino acid sequence: CAISELLAGEQFF.

This chain uses TRBV6-5 with TRBJ1-6; 7 bases line up with TRBD1. CDR1 is MNHEY and CDR2 is SVGAGI in the germline V gene. CDR3 size: 15 residues. The trim removed 1 base at V and 7 bases at J, leaving 4 bases unmatched. The CDR3 coding sequence is TGTGCCAGCAGTTACTTGGGACAGCCCAATTCACCCCTCCACTTT. Residues: CASSYLGQPNSPLHF.

The chain uses TRBV5-6 and TRBJ2-5; TRBD2 matches 13 bases. This CDR3 has 15 residues. Germline trimming cut 5 bases from V and 5 bases from J; bases unmatched to any gene: 6. Germline CDR1 reads SGHDT; CDR2 reads YYEEEE. The CDR3 sequence: CASSMTSGGIETQYF. The CDR3 DNA is TGTGCCAGCAGTATGACTAGCGGGGGGATTGAGACCCAGTACTTC.

This clone came up once. The chain joins TRBV6-5 to TRBJ1-2; TRBD1 might be the D (5 bases). Trimming pared 11 bases from V and 4 bases from J, leaving 11 bases between. The CDR3 is made up of 11 amino acids. Germline V gene sequence: CDR1 MNHEY, CDR2 SVGAGI. The CDR3 sequence is CASRGVYGYTF. The CDR3 DNA reads as TGTGCCTCACGGGGCGTCTATGGCTACACCTTC.

This clone came up a few times. The rearrangement joins TRBV6-6 to TRBJ2-7; the D gene is possibly TRBD1 (6 bases). The CDR3 has 12 amino acids. The germline gives CDR1 MNHNY, CDR2 SVGAGI (reference sequence). The V end was cut by 5 bases, the J end by 2 bases, with 7 bases between. The CDR3, as DNA: TGTGCCAGCAGTGCAGGGGCCTACGAGCAGTACTTC. Translated, it gives CASSAGAYEQYF.

A few counts support this clone. The chain employs TRBV7-9 and TRBJ1-2; TRBD1 matches at 8 bases. The germline V gene encodes CDR1 SEHNR and CDR2 FQNEAQ (reference sequence). This CDR3 contains 15 residues. With 2 bases clipped from V and 6 bases from J, the junction kept 8 bases outside the gene matches. Here the CDR3 reads CASSLSMTGADGYTF. CDR3 nucleotide sequence: TGTGCCAGCAGCTTATCCATGACAGGGGCGGATGGCTACACCTTC.

This chain uses TRBV5-1 with TRBJ1-2; TRBD1 matches 7 bases. Germline V lookup: CDR1 SGHRS, CDR2 YFSETQ. The CDR3 is 13 residues long. Unmatched junction bases numbered 4, after V lost 2 bases and J lost 6 bases. The CDR3 is CASSFTGDDGYTF. CDR3 nucleotide sequence: TGCGCCAGCAGCTTTACAGGGGATGATGGCTACACCTTC.

J is TRBJ2-2 and V is TRBV11-2; D ambiguous. Germline CDR1 is SGHAT and CDR2 is FQNNGV. The CDR3 sequence is 12 residues long. The V end lost 4 bases, the J end lost 3 bases, and 3 bases lay between the germline ends. In nucleotides, the CDR3 is TGTGCCAGCAGCTCTCACACCGGGGAGCTGTTTTTT. This gives the protein CASSSHTGELFF.

This clone rates as medium-sized. The same CDR3 is also encoded by other DNA sequences in this sample. The V gene is TRBV10-1, the J gene TRBJ2-2; D is undetermined. V was pared by 3 bases and J by 4 bases, with 6 bases between. From germline, CDR1 is WNHNN and CDR2 SYGVQD (reference sequence). The CDR3 is made up of 13 amino acids. The CDR3 loop reads CASSELTTGELFF. In DNA, the CDR3 is TGCGCCAGCAGTGAATTGACCACCGGGGAGCTGTTTTTT.

The chain joins TRBV7-2 to TRBJ2-5; D not resolved. In germline, CDR1 is SGHTA, CDR2 FQGNSA. This CDR3 has 13 amino acids. V lost 1 base and J lost 3, with 6 bases in between. DNA for the CDR3: TGTGCCAGCAGCTTAGATAGGGAAGAGACCCAGTACTTC. Its translation: CASSLDREETQYF.